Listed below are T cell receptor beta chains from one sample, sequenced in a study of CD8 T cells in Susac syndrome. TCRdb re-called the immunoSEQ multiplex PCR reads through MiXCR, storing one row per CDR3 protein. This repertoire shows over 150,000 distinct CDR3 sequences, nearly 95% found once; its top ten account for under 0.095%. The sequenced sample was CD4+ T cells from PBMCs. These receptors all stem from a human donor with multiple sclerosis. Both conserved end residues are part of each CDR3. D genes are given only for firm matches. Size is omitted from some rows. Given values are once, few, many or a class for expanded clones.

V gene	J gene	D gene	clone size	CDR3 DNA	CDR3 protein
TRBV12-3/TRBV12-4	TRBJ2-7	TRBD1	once	TGTGCCAGCAGCCGACAGGGGGTCTACGAGCAGTACTTC	CASSRQGVYEQYF
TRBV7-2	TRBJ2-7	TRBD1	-	TGTGCCAGCAGCTTATGGGACAGGGCTGGCGAGCAGTACTTC	CASSLWDRAGEQYF
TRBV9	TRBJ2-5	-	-	TGTGCCAGCAGCGTAGAGGAGGGGAGGACCCAGTACTTC	CASSVEEGRTQYF
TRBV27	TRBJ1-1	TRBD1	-	TGTGCCAGCAAGGGGCCTGGGCAGGGGGCCACTGAAGCTTTCTTT	CASKGPGQGATEAFF
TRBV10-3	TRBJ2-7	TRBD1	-	TGTGCCATCAGTGGGCCCGGACAGGCCTACGAGCAGTACTTC	CAISGPGQAYEQYF
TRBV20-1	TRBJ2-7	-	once	TGCAGTGCTAAGGTGAACTCCTACGAGCAGTACTTC	CSAKVNSYEQYF
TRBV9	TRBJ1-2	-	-	TGTGCCAGCAGTACAGGGTACTATGGCTACACCTTC	CASSTGYYGYTF
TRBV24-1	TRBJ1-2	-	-	TGTGCCACCAGTGATAACAGAATCATCTATGGCTACACCTTC	CATSDNRIIYGYTF
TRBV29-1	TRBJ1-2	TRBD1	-	TGCAGCGTTGAACCCAGGGGGTATGGCTACACCTTC	CSVEPRGYGYTF
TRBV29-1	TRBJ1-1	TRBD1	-	TGCAGCGTTCGGGACAGCAACACTGAAGCTTTCTTT	CSVRDSNTEAFF
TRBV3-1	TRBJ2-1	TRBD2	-	TGTGCCAGCAGCCAAACTGCGCGGGGGGGGATAAACAATGAGCAGTTCTTC	CASSQTARGGINNEQFF
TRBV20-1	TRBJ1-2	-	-	TGCAGTGCTAGCGAGGAAGGCTACACCTTC	CSASEEGYTF
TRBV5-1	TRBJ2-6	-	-	TGCGCCAGCTGGAGGGGCTCCGGGGCCAACGTCCTGACTTTC	CASWRGSGANVLTF
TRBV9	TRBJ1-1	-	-	TGTGCCAGCAGCGTAGAGGGAGCCTCCGCCAGGTCCGCTGAAGCTTTCTTT	CASSVEGASARSAEAFF
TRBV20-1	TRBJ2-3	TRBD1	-	TGCAGGGCCAGGGGGCACTCAACAGATACGCAGTATTTT	CRARGHSTDTQYF
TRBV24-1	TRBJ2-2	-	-	TGTGCCACCCAAAGAGGGGTGACCGGGGAGCTGTTTTTT	CATQRGVTGELFF
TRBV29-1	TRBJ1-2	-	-	TGCAGCGTTTCGGGCGGGTACTATGGCTACACCTTC	CSVSGGYYGYTF
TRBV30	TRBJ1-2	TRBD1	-	TGTGCCTGGAAGCCACAGGGGGCCAATGGCTACACCTTC	CAWKPQGANGYTF